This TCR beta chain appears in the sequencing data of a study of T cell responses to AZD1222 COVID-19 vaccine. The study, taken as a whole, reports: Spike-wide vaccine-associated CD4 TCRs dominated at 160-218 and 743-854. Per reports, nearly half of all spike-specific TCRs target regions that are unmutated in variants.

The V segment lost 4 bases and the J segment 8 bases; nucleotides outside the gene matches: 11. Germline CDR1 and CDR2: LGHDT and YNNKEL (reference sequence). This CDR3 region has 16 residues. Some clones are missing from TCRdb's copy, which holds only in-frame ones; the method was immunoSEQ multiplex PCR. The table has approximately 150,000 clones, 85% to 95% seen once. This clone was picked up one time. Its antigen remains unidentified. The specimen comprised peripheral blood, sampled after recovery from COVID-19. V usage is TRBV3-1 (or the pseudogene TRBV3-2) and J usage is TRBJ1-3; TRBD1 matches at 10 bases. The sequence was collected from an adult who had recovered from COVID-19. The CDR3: CASSRSFRDRGYTIYF. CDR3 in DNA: TGTGCCAGCAGCCGCTCATTTCGGGACAGGGGATACACCATATATTTT.